This T cell receptor (beta chain) came from a study of T cell responses to AZD1222 COVID-19 vaccine. Regarding the study as a whole: Distributed over spike, vaccine-associated CD4 TCRs predominated at 160-218 and 743-854. Among those given AZD1222, only five or six were seropositive at baseline. Clonal diversity was possibly underestimated, and the donors were mostly white British, with more females.

Some clones are missing from TCRdb's copy, which holds only in-frame ones; the method was immunoSEQ multiplex PCR. The sample consists of under 150,000 clones, around 85% of them appearing once. The V gene lost 3 bases and the J gene lost 0 bases, with 13 bases spanning the gap. Germline V gene lookup returns CDR1 LNHNV and CDR2 YYDKDF (reference sequence). There are 16 residues in the CDR3. Points on this clone: The target antigen is unknown.

This receptor was taken from an adult who received the MenACWY meningococcal vaccine as a control. V is TRBV15 and J is TRBJ2-3; maybe TRBD2 (7 bases). The sample was peripheral blood, taken 28 days after the second dose of the MenACWY control vaccine. CDR3 region: CATSRTPGGSTDTQYF. DNA for the CDR3: TGTGCCACCAGCAGGACCCCGGGGGGCAGCACAGATACGCAGTATTTT.